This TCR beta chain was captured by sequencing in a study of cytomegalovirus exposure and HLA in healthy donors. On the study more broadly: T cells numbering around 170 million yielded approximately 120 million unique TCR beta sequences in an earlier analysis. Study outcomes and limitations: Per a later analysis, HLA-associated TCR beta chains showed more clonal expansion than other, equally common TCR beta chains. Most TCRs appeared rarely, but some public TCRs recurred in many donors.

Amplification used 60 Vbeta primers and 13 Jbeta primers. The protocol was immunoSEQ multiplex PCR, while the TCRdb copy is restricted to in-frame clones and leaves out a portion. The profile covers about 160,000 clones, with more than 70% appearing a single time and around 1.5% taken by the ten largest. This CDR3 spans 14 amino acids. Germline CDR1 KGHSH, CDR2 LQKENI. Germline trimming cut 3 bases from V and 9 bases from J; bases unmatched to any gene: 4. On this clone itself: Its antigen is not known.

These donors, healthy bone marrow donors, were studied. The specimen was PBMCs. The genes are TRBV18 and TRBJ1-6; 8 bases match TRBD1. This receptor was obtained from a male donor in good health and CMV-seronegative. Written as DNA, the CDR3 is TGTGCCAGCTCACCGGGCAGGGGGCTTTCACCCCTCCACTTT. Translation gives CASSPGRGLSPLHF.